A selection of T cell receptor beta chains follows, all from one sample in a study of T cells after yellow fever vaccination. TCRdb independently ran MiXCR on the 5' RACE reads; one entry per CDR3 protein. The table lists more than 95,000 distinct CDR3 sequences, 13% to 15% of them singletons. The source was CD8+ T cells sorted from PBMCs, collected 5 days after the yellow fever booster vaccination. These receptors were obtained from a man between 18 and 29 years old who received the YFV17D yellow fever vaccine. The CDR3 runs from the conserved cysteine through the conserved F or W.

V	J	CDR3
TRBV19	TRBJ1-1	CASSIVIDRGLNTEAFF
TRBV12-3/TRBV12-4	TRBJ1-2	CASSSGTGSNYGYTF
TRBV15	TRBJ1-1	CATSGPQQGMDTEAFF
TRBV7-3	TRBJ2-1	CASSLNGGPGERYNEQFF
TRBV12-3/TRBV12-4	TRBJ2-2	CASSLETGELFF
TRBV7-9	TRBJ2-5	CASSLLPDMTETQYF
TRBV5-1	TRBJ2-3	CASSLGLAGDLTDTQYF
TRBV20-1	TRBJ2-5	CSASRLAGDQETQYF
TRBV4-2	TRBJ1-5	CASSQDQRDIQPQHF
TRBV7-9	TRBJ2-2	CASSFPSGGAGELFF
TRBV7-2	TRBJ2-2	CASRPGDAGELFF
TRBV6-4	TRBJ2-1	CASSWTSGGNNEQFF
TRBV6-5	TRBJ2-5	CASSIVAGVETQYF
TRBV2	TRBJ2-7	CASLGFDEQYF
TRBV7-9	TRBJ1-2	CASSPAPGGGYGYTF
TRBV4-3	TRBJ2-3	CASSQDKPMLGTDTQYF
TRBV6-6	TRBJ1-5	CASTLRDSNQPQHF
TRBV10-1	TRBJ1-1	CASSESRGVNTEAFF
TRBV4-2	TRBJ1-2	CASSQDYGGKEGYTF
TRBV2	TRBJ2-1	CASKDTSSYNEQFF
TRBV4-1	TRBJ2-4	CASSPTSSNIQYF
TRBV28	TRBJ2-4	CASSLRQIAKNIQYF
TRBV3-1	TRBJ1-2	CASSQGDSFYGYTF
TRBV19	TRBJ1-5	CASSKPDSNQPQHF
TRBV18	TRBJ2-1	CASSPPDKDYNEQFF
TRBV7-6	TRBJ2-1	CASSLGQGGEQFF
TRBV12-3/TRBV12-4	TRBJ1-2	CASSAGQANYGYTF